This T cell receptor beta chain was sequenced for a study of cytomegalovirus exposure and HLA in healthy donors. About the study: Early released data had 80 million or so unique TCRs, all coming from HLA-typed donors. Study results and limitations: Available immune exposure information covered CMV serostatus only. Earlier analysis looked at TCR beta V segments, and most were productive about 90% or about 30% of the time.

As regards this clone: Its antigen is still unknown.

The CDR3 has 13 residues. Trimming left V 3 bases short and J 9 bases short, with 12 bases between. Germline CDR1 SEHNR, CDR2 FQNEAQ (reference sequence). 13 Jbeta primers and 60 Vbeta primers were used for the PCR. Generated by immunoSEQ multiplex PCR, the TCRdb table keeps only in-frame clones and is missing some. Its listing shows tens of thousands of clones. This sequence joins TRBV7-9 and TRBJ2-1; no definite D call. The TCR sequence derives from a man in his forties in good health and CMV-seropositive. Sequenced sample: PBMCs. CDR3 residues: CASSFSLRVEQFF. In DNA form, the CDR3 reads TGTGCCAGCAGCTTTTCTCTACGGGTTGAGCAGTTCTTC.